Shown below are 31 T cell receptor beta chains from a single sample sequenced in a study of T cells in Graves' hyperthyroidism and ophthalmopathy. Amplification of TCR beta CDR3 regions used RNA as the template. HTBI primers were used for first-round RT-PCR of the TCR CDR3. TCRdb analysed the multiplex PCR reads with MiXCR anew, one entry per CDR3 protein. The sample records a few hundred thousand distinct CDR3 sequences, roughly 14% being singletons. The source material was blood. The receptors were sampled from a woman between 18 and 29 years old with Graves' hyperthyroidism.

Ten or more counts support this clonotype. The chain recombines TRBV5-1 with TRBJ1-6; no clear D. CDR1 is SGHRS and CDR2 is YFSETQ in the germline V gene. The CDR3 spans 14 residues. Trimming removed 0 bases from V and 8 bases from J, with 9 bases in between. CDR3 sequence: CASSLEVGDSPLHF. Written as DNA, the CDR3 is TGCGCCAGCAGCTTGGAAGTTGGGGATTCACCCCTCCACTTT.

The sample holds many counts of this clonotype. The chain couples TRBV20-1 to TRBJ1-5; D gene uncertain. CDR1 is DFQATT and CDR2 is SNEGSKA in the germline V gene (reference sequence). The CDR3 is made up of 13 amino acids. V lost 2 bases, J lost 4 bases, and 9 bases lay in between. The CDR3 DNA follows: TGCAGTGCTAGAACGATGGGGAATCAGCCCCAGCATTTT. Translating it yields CSARTMGNQPQHF.

The rearrangement uses TRBV7-2 and TRBJ2-4; 10 bases fit TRBD1. J gave up 8 bases and V 1 base, and 5 bases lay outside the gene matches. The CDR3 sequence is 15 residues long. The germline gives CDR1 SGHTA, CDR2 FQGNSA. The CDR3 nucleotides read TGTGCCAGCAGCTTAGGGACAGGGGGTACGGACATTCAGTACTTC. Translating it yields CASSLGTGGTDIQYF.

This clonotype came up many times. This rearrangement joins TRBV7-9 to TRBJ1-1, with D tentatively TRBD1 (5 bases). The germline V and J ends were trimmed by 5 bases and 1 base, with 8 bases remaining between them. The germline V gene encodes CDR1 SEHNR and CDR2 FQNEAQ (reference sequence). The CDR3 extends over 13 amino acids. CDR3 sequence: CASSSGGNTEAFF. The CDR3 nucleotides are TGTGCCAGCAGCAGCGGGGGGAACACTGAAGCTTTCTTT.

There are many counts of this clonotype. V and J are TRBV5-1 and TRBJ1-5, with TRBD1 as a possible D gene (6 bases). The CDR3 sequence is 15 residues long. Germline V CDR1 and CDR2: SGHRS, YFSETQ. Trimming removed 1 base at V and 4 bases at J, with 12 bases between. CDR3 region: CASSLISGVNQPQHF. As DNA, the CDR3 is TGCGCCAGCAGCTTGATATCAGGGGTTAATCAGCCCCAGCATTTT.

This clonotype was observed many times. The rearrangement links TRBV7-9 to TRBJ1-1; possibly TRBD1 for D (6 bases). CDR3 size: 17 residues. CDR1 is SEHNR and CDR2 is FQNEAQ in the germline V gene (reference sequence). The V gene lost 1 base and the J gene lost 0 bases, with 15 bases spanning the gap. CDR3 protein: CASSLVRGAGMNTEAFF. DNA for the CDR3: TGTGCCAGCAGCTTAGTCAGGGGAGCTGGAATGAACACTGAAGCTTTCTTT.

V is TRBV27 and J is TRBJ2-5, with 13 bases identical to TRBD2. The CDR3 has 16 amino acids. Germline CDR1 MNHEY, CDR2 SMNVEV (reference sequence). V lost 6 bases and J lost 4; bases outside the gene matches: 8. In DNA, the CDR3 is TGTGCCAGCAGGGCACTAGCGGGAGGGCCTGGAGAGACCCAGTACTTC. Translating gives CASRALAGGPGETQYF.

This clonotype was seen many times. CDR3 amino acids: CASSLTGKYEQYF. The CDR3 region has the DNA TGTGCCAGCAGCTTAACAGGAAAATACGAGCAGTACTTC. J is TRBJ2-7 and V is TRBV7-9; D is possibly TRBD1 (5 bases). Germline V gene data show CDR1 as SEHNR and CDR2 as FQNEAQ (reference sequence). Between the trimmed V and J ends, which lost 2 bases and 4 bases, there was a span of 9 bases. The CDR3 has 13 residues.

The chain uses TRBV12-3 or TRBV12-4 and TRBJ2-5; D is undetermined. With 6 bases removed from V and 7 bases from J, the gap between germline ends came to 9 bases. The CDR3 is 11 residues long. Written as DNA, the CDR3 is TGTGCCAGCAGCAAAACTTTGACCCAGTACTTC. It translates to CASSKTLTQYF.

About this clonotype: Without the conserved terminal phenylalanine or tryptophan, this CDR3 likely stems from a read error. V gene TRBV24-1 combines with J gene TRBJ2-7, with TRBD2 identical over 9 bases. The germline V gene has CDR1 KGHDR and CDR2 SFDVKD. The CDR3 spans 18 residues. Trimming at V came to 0 bases and at J to 2 bases, leaving 10 bases not matched to a gene. The DNA of the CDR3 is TGTGCCACCAGTGATTTGGGCGGGAGGGCCCCTAGGACCTACGAGCAGTACCTC. The encoded protein is CATSDLGGRAPRTYEQYL.

This clonotype was detected only a few times. The rearrangement joins TRBV15 to TRBJ2-7; TRBD2 matches at 8 bases. The junction had 9 bases not matched to a gene; V was cut back by 0 bases and J by 5 bases. This CDR3 spans 16 amino acids. Per germline, CDR1 LNHNV and CDR2 YYDKDF (reference sequence). Here the CDR3 DNA reads TGTGCCACCAGCAGAGATGAAGTAGCGGGATACAACGAGCAGTACTTC. Its translation: CATSRDEVAGYNEQYF.

Here the CDR3 reads CASAQGNEQFF. CDR3 bases: TGTGCTAGTGCCCAGGGCAATGAGCAGTTCTTC. This rearrangement joins TRBV12-5 to TRBJ2-1; perhaps TRBD1 as D (5 bases). The V end was cut by 7 bases, the J end by 6 bases, with 7 bases between. The CDR3 extends over 11 amino acids. Looked up from germline, CDR1 is LGHNT and CDR2 is FRNRAP. The whole variable domain, filled in from reference TRBV12-5 and TRBJ2-1, reads DARVTQTPRHKVTEMGQEVTMRCQPILGHNTVFWYRQTMMQGLELLAYFRNRAPLDDSGMPKDRFSAEMPDATLATLKIQPSEPRDSAVYFCASAQGNEQFFGPGTRLTVL.

The rearrangement uses TRBV2 and TRBJ1-2; D is perhaps TRBD1 (5 bases). V was pared by 6 bases and J by 5 bases, with 16 bases between. The CDR3 is 14 residues long. Germline V CDR1 and CDR2: SNHLY, FYNNEI. CDR3 protein: CASRSNGARYGYTF. In nucleotides, the CDR3 is TGTGCCAGCAGGAGCAACGGGGCCCGTTATGGCTACACCTTC.

This clonotype appeared many times. The V gene is TRBV5-1, the J gene TRBJ2-1, with a possible D match to TRBD2 (6 bases). The CDR3 sequence is 16 residues long. Germline-derived CDR1 and CDR2 are SGHRS and YFSETQ. V was trimmed by 0 bases and J by 2 bases, leaving 12 bases between them. The CDR3, as DNA: TGCGCCAGCAGCTTGGTAACCCGGGGGACCTACAATGAGCAGTTCTTC. Protein sequence: CASSLVTRGTYNEQFF.

V and J are TRBV19 and TRBJ1-4; D gene unclear. Germline values: CDR1 LNHDA, CDR2 SQIVND (reference sequence). Trimming removed 6 bases at V and 4 bases at J, with 12 bases between. This CDR3 has 14 residues. CDR3 sequence: CASRDGAGNEKLFF. In DNA, the CDR3 is TGTGCCAGTAGGGACGGTGCCGGTAATGAAAAACTGTTTTTT.

The sample holds many counts of this clonotype. The chain combines TRBV20-1 with TRBJ1-1, with 9 bases fitting TRBD1. This CDR3 has 13 residues. CDR1 DFQATT and CDR2 SNEGSKA come from the germline V gene (reference sequence). J was trimmed by 5 bases and V by 5 bases; bases with no gene match: 6. As DNA, the CDR3 is TGCAGTGCTGTTACAGGGGGCGGAACTGAAGCTTTCTTT. It specifies CSAVTGGGTEAFF.

The V call is TRBV12-3 or TRBV12-4, the J call TRBJ1-2; 7 bases are a match to TRBD1. Germline trimming cut 7 bases from V and 5 bases from J; bases unmatched to any gene: 4. This CDR3 has 12 amino acids. CDR3 DNA sequence: TGTGCCAGCATCGGGACAGCTTATGGCTACACCTTC. This sequence encodes CASIGTAYGYTF.

This clonotype was picked up many times. The chain recombines TRBV2 with TRBJ2-1; 8 bases align to TRBD1. In germline, CDR1 is SNHLY, CDR2 FYNNEI. V gave up 2 bases and J gave up 3 bases; unmatched junction bases: 6. This CDR3 has 16 residues. CDR3 protein: CASSEQDRGGYNEQFF. DNA for the CDR3: TGTGCCAGCAGTGAACAAGACAGGGGAGGCTACAATGAGCAGTTCTTC.

V gene TRBV12-3 or TRBV12-4 combines with J gene TRBJ2-7; no definite D call. Deletions cut 4 bases from V and 3 bases from J, with 10 bases between. The CDR3 has 13 amino acids. CDR3 in DNA: TGTGCCAGCAGTTCTGGCAGTGACTACGAGCAGTACTTC. It is translated as CASSSGSDYEQYF.

The chain joins TRBV6-1 to TRBJ1-2, with D possibly matching TRBD1 (5 bases). V was clipped by 5 bases and J by 0 bases, with 13 bases between them. This CDR3 contains 15 residues. Germline-derived CDR1 and CDR2 are MNHNS and SASEGT. CDR3 in amino acids: CASSPVGASNYGYTF. As DNA, the CDR3 is TGTGCCAGCAGTCCAGTTGGGGCGTCTAACTATGGCTACACCTTC.

This clonotype was detected a few times. This chain joins TRBV2 and TRBJ1-3; no clear D gene. The CDR3 spans 15 residues. The germline V and J ends were trimmed by 6 bases and 3 bases, with 15 bases remaining between them. Germline assignment: CDR1 SNHLY and CDR2 FYNNEI. The CDR3 DNA reads TGTGCCAGCAGGCCTAAGAGCACCTATGGAAACACCATATATTTT. Translating gives CASRPKSTYGNTIYF.

This clonotype has ten or more counts. V gene TRBV20-1 combines with J gene TRBJ2-7; D not certain. Trimming took off 5 bases at V and 3 bases at J, with 14 bases between the two ends. Germline V CDR1 and CDR2: DFQATT, SNEGSKA (reference sequence). This CDR3 has 13 residues. The CDR3 DNA follows: TGCAGTGCTCCCCTTTCCGCGCTCTACGAGCAGTACTTC. Translation gives CSAPLSALYEQYF.

The DNA for the CDR3 is TGTGCCAGCCATCCCCTGGACAGGGGGGGAAATCAGCCCCAGCATTTT. Amino acids: CASHPLDRGGNQPQHF. The gene calls are TRBV6-1 and TRBJ1-5, with TRBD1 matching over 10 bases. Germline loops: CDR1 MNHNS, CDR2 SASEGT. CDR3 length: 16 amino acids. J was trimmed by 4 bases and V by 8 bases; bases with no gene match: 11.

The CDR3, as DNA: TGTGCCAGTAGTGCCCAACAGGGTTTCAATCAGCCCCAGCATTTT. Its translation is CASSAQQGFNQPQHF. The chain joins TRBV19 to TRBJ1-5; the D gene is possibly TRBD1 (6 bases). The length of the CDR3 is 15 residues. The germline gives CDR1 LNHDA, CDR2 SQIVND (reference sequence). V gave up 5 bases and J gave up 3 bases, with 14 bases separating them.

This clonotype came up many times. The CDR3 DNA sequence: TGCAGCGTGGGACAGGGTCTCGATCAGCCCCAGCATTTT. Translated: CSVGQGLDQPQHF. The J gene is TRBJ1-5, the V gene TRBV20-1, with 9 bases matching TRBD1. Germline CDR1 and CDR2: DFQATT and SNEGSKA (reference sequence). This CDR3 is 13 amino acids long.

The rearrangement links TRBV20-1 to TRBJ2-1, with D possibly called TRBD1 or TRBD2 (7 bases each). This CDR3 spans 17 amino acids. V dropped 4 bases and J dropped 2 bases, with 21 bases sitting between them. Germline V gene sequence: CDR1 DFQATT, CDR2 SNEGSKA (reference sequence). Written as DNA, the CDR3 is TGCAGTGCTATGACAGGGATGGGCGGGGGCACCTACAATGAGCAGTTCTTC. This sequence encodes CSAMTGMGGGTYNEQFF.

In this sample, this clonotype turned up a few times. The J gene is TRBJ2-5, the V gene TRBV13, with 13 bases lining up with TRBD2. Germline V gene sequence: CDR1 PRHDT, CDR2 FYEKMQ (reference sequence). The CDR3 is 18 residues long. The V segment lost 4 bases and the J segment 4 bases; nucleotides outside the gene matches: 12. In DNA, the CDR3 is TGTGCCAGCAGCTCTAGACTAGCGGGAGGCCCGAGGGCAGAGACCCAGTACTTC. Protein product: CASSSRLAGGPRAETQYF.

The chain combines TRBV9 with TRBJ2-1, with 7 bases identical to TRBD1. This CDR3 comprises 14 residues. Germline-derived CDR1 and CDR2 are SGDLS and YYNGEE. The ends lost 0 bases at V and 8 bases at J; junction bases unmatched: 5. CDR3 bases: TGTGCCAGCAGCGTAGCGGACAGGTTCCATGAGCAGTTCTTC. It encodes CASSVADRFHEQFF.

In this sample, this clonotype turned up many times. CDR3 in amino acids: CATSDPNGGATYEQYF. The CDR3 coding sequence is TGTGCCACCAGTGATCCAAATGGGGGGGCCACCTACGAGCAGTACTTC. This chain joins TRBV24-1 and TRBJ2-7, with D perhaps TRBD2 (7 bases). Trimming shortened V by 3 bases and J by 2 bases, and 16 bases separated the two germline ends. This CDR3 is built from 16 residues. Germline V gene sequence: CDR1 KGHDR, CDR2 SFDVKD.

This chain uses TRBV20-1 with TRBJ2-1; D ambiguous. The germline V and J ends were trimmed by 0 bases and 3 bases, with 12 bases remaining between them. The germline V gene encodes CDR1 DFQATT and CDR2 SNEGSKA (reference sequence). The CDR3 runs to 15 residues. The chain's CDR3 is CSARDFSTVYNEQFF. The CDR3 nucleotides are TGCAGTGCTAGAGATTTTTCGACTGTCTACAATGAGCAGTTCTTC.

This clonotype occurred many times. The chain is built from TRBV5-1 and TRBJ2-7; 8 bases fit TRBD2. Germline assignment: CDR1 SGHRS and CDR2 YFSETQ. CDR3 length: 15 residues. Germline trimming cut 6 bases from V and 0 bases from J; bases unmatched to any gene: 8. The CDR3 nucleotides read TGCGCCAGCATTGCGGGAGGACCCCCCTCCTACGAGCAGTACTTC. This sequence encodes CASIAGGPPSYEQYF.